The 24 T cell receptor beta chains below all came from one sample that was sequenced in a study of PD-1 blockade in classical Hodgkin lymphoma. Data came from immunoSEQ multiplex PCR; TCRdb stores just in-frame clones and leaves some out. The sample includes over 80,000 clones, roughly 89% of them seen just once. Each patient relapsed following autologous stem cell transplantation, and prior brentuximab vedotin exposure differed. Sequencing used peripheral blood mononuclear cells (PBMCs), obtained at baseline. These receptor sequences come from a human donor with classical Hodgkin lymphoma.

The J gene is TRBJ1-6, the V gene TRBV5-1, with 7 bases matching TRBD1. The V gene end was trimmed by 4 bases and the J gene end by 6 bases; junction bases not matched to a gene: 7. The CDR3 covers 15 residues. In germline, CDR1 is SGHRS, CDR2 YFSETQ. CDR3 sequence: CASSLTSGGNSPLHF. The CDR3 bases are TGCGCCAGCAGCCTTACCTCAGGGGGTAATTCACCCCTCCACTTT.

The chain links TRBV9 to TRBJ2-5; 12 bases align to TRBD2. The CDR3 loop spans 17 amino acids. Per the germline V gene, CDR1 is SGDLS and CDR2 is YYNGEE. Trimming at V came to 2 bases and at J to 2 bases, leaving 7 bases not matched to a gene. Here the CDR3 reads CASSVSSGRAGQETQYF. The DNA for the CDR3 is TGTGCCAGCAGCGTTTCTAGCGGGAGGGCGGGGCAAGAGACCCAGTACTTC.

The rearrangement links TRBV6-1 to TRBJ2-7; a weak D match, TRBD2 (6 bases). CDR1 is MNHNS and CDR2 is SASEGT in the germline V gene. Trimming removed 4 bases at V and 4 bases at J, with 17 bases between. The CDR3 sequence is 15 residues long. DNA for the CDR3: TGTGCCAGCAGTGCCCTTCCCGGGAGAGAGTACGAGCAGTACTTC. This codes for CASSALPGREYEQYF.

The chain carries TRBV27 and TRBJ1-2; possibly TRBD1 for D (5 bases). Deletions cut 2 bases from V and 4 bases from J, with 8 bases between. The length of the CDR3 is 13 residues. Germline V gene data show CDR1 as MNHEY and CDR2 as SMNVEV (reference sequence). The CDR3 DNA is TGTGCCAGCAGTTTAGGGGGAAGCTATGGCTACACCTTC. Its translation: CASSLGGSYGYTF.

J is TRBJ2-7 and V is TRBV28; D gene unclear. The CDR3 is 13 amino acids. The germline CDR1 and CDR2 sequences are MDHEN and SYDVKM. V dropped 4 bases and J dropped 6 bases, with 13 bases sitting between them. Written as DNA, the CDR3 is TGTGCCAGCAGTTCGACCGGGCGGCTCGAGCAGTACTTC. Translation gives CASSSTGRLEQYF.

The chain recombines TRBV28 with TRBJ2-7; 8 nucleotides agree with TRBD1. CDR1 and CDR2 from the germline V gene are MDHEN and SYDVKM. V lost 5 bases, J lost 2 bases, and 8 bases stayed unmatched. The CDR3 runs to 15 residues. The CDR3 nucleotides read TGTGCCAGCAGTCTATCGCCGACAGGGGCCTACGAGCAGTACTTC. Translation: CASSLSPTGAYEQYF.

In nucleotides, the CDR3 is TGTGCCTGGAGTGTACGCCAAGAGACCCAGTACTTC. Protein product: CAWSVRQETQYF. The V gene is TRBV30, the J gene TRBJ2-5, with D uncertain. The CDR3 length is 12 residues. The ends were cut back, 0 bases at V and 1 base at J, with 3 bases in the middle. Germline assignment: CDR1 GTSNPN and CDR2 SVGIG (reference sequence).

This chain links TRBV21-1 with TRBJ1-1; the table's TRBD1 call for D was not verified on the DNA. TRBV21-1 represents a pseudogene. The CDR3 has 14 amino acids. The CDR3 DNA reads TGTGCCAGCACCCAGGGCCTCCAAGAGGCTGAAGCTTTCTTT. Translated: CASTQGLQEAEAFF.

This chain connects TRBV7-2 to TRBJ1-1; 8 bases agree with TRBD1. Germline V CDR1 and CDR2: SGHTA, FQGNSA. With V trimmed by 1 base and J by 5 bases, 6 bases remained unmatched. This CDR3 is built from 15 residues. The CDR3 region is CASSLDQGAWTEAFF. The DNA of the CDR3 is TGTGCCAGCAGCTTAGATCAGGGGGCATGGACTGAAGCTTTCTTT.

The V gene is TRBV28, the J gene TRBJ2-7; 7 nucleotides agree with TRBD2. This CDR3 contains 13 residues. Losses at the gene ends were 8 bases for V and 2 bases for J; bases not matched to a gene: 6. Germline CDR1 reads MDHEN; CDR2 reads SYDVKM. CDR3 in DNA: TGTGCCAGCCTGAGCGGGGCCCCCTACGAGCAGTACTTC. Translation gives CASLSGAPYEQYF. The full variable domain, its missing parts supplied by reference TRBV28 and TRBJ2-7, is DVKVTQSSRYLVKRTGEKVFLECVQDMDHENMFWYRQDPGLGLRLIYFSYDVKMKEKGDIPEGYSVSREKKERFSLILESASTNQTSMYLCASLSGAPYEQYFGPGTRLTVT.

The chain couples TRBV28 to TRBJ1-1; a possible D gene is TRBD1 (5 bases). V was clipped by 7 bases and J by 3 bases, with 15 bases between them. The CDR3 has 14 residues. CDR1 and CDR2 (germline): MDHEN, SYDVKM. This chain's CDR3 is CASIGGTGDTEAFF. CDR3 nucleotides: TGTGCCAGCATCGGGGGGACTGGGGACACTGAAGCTTTCTTT.

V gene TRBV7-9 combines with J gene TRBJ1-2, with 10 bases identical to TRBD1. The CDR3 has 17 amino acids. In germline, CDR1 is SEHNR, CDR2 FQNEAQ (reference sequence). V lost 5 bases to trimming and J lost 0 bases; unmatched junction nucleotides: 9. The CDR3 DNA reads TGTGCCAGCAGCCAGCTTCGACAGGGGGCCTCTAACTATGGCTACACCTTC. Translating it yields CASSQLRQGASNYGYTF.

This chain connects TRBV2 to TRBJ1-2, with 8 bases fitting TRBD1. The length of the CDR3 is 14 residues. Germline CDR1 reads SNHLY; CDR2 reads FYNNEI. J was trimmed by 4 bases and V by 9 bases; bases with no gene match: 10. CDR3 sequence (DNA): TGTGCCAGTTTGTCTCGGACAGGGAGCTATGGCTACACCTTC. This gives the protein CASLSRTGSYGYTF.

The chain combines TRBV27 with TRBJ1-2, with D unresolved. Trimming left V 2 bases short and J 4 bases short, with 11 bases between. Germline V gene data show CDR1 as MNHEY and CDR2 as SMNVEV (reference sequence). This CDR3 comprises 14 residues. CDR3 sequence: CASSLSPATYGYTF. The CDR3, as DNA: TGTGCCAGCAGTTTAAGTCCGGCAACCTATGGCTACACCTTC.

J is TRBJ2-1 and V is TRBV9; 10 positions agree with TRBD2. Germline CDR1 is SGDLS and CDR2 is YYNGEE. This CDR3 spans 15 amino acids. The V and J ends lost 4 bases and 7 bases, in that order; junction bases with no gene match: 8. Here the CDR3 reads CASSPSGRAGNEQFF. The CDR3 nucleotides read TGTGCCAGCAGCCCCAGCGGGAGGGCAGGGAATGAGCAGTTCTTC.

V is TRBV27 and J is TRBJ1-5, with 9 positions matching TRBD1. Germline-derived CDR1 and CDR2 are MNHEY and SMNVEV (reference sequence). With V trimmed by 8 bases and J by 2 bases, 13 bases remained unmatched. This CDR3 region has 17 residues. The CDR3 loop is CASSLSPTGGGNQPQHF. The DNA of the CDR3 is TGTGCCAGCTCCCTCAGCCCTACAGGGGGCGGCAATCAGCCCCAGCATTTT.

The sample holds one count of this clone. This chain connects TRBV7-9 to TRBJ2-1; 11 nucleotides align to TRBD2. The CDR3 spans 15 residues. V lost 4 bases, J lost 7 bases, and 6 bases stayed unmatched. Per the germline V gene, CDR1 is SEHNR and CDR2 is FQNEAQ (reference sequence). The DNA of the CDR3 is TGTGCCAGCAGCTCTAGCGGGAGGATGGAGAATGAGCAGTTCTTC. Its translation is CASSSSGRMENEQFF. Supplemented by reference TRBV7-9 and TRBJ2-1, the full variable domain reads DTGVSQNPRHKITKRGQNVTFRCDPISEHNRLYWYRQTLGQGPEFLTYFQNEAQLEKSRLLSDRFSAERPKGSFSTLEIQRTEQGDSAMYLCASSSSGRMENEQFFGPGTRLTVL.

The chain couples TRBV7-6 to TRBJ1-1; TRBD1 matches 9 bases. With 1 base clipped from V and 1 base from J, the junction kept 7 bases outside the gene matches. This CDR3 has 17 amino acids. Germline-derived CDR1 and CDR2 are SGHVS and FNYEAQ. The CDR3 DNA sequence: TGTGCCAGCAGCTTAGTAGGTCGGGGACAGGGGAACACTGAAGCTTTCTTT. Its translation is CASSLVGRGQGNTEAFF.

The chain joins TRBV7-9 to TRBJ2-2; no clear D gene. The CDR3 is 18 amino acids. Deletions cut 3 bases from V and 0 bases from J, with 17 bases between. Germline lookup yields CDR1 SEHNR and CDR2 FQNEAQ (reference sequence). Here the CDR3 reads CASSFAAAGSPNTGELFF. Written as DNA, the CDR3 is TGTGCCAGCAGCTTCGCAGCCGCAGGTTCCCCGAACACCGGGGAGCTGTTTTTT.

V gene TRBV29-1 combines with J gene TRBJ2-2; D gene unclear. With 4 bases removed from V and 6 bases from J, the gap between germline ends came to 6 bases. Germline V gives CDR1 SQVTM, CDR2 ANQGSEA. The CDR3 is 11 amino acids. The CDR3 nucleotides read TGCAGCGTTGCACGCTCCGGGGAGCTGTTTTTT. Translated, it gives CSVARSGELFF.

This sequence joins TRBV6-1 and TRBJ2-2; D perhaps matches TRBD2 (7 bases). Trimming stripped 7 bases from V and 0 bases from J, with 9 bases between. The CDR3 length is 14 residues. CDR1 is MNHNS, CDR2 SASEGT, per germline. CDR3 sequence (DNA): TGTGCCAGCAAGGGGGGGGCGAACACCGGGGAGCTGTTTTTT. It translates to CASKGGANTGELFF.

The CDR3, as DNA: TGCGCCAGCAGCTTGGTGACCGCCGGCTACAATGAGCAGTTCTTC. The encoded protein is CASSLVTAGYNEQFF. The rearrangement joins TRBV5-1 to TRBJ2-1; D not resolved. The ends were cut back, 0 bases at V and 3 bases at J, with 10 bases in the middle. The CDR3 consists of 15 residues. Germline lookup yields CDR1 SGHRS and CDR2 YFSETQ. Full variable domain (missing parts from reference TRBV5-1 and TRBJ2-1): KAGVTQTPRYLIKTRGQQVTLSCSPISGHRSVSWYQQTPGQGLQFLFEYFSETQRNKGNFPGRFSGRQFSNSRSEMNVSTLELGDSALYLCASSLVTAGYNEQFFGPGTRLTVL.

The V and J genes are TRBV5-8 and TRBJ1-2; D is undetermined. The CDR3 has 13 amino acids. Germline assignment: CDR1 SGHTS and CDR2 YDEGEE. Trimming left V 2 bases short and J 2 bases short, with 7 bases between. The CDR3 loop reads CASSFRQNYGYTF. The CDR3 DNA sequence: TGTGCCAGCAGCTTTCGGCAAAACTATGGCTACACCTTC.

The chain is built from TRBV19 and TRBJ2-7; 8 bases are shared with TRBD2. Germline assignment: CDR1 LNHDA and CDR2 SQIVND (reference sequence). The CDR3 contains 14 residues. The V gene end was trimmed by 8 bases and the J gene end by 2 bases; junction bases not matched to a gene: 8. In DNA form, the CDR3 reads TGTGCCAGTCAAGGGACTAGTCCTACCTACGAGCAGTACTTC. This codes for CASQGTSPTYEQYF. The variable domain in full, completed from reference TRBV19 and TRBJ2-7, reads DGGITQSPKYLFRKEGQNVTLSCEQNLNHDAMYWYRQDPGQGLRLIYYSQIVNDFQKGDIAEGYSVSREKKESFPLTVTSAQKNPTAFYLCASQGTSPTYEQYFGPGTRLTVT.